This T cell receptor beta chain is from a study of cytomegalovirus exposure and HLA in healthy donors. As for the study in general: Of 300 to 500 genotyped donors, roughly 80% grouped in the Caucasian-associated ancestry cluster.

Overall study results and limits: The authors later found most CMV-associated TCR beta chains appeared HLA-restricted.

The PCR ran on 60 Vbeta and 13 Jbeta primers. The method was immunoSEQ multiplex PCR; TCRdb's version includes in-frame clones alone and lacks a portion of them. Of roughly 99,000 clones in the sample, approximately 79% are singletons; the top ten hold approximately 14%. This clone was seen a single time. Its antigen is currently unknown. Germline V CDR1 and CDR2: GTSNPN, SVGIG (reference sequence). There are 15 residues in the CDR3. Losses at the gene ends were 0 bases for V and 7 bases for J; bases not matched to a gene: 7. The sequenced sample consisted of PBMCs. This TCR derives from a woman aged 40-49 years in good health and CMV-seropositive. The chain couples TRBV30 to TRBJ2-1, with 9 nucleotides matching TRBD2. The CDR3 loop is CAWSVGSGGRNEQFF. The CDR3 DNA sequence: TGTGCCTGGAGTGTAGGTAGCGGGGGTAGGAATGAGCAGTTCTTC.